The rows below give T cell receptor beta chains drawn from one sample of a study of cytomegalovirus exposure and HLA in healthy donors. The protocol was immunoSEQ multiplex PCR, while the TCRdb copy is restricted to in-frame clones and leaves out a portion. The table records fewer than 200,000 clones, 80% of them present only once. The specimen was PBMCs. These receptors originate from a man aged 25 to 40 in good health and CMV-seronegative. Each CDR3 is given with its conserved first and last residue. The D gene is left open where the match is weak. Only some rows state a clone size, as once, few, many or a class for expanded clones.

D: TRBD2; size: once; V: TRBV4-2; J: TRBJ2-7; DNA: TGTGCCAGCAGCCAAGAGCTAGCGGGAAGCGAGCAGTACTTC; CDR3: CASSQELAGSEQYF
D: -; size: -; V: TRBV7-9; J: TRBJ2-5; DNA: TGTGCCAGCTCCCCCAGGGAACGGGAGACCCAGTACTTC; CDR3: CASSPRERETQYF
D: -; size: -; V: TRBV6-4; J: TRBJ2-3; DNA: TGTGCCAGCAGTGCACAGGGAGGCACAGATACGCAGTATTTT; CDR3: CASSAQGGTDTQYF
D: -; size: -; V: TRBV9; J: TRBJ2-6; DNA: TGTGCCAGCAGCGTAGGGCACCACTCTGGGGCCAACGTCCTGACTTTC; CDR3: CASSVGHHSGANVLTF
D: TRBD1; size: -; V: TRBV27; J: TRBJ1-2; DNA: TGTGCCAGCAGTTTATACAGGGGATATGGCTACACCTTC; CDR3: CASSLYRGYGYTF
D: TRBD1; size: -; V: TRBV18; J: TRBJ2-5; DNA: TGTGCCAGCTCACGACGGACAGGGGAAGAGACCCAGTACTTC; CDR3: CASSRRTGEETQYF
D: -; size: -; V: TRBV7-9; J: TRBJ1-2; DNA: TGTGCCAGCAGCTTAGGTGCAATGGGCGGCTACACCTTC; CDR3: CASSLGAMGGYTF
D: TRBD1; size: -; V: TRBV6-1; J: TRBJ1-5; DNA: TGTGCCAGCAGCGTGAGGACAGGGATCAATCAGCCCCAGCATTTT; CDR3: CASSVRTGINQPQHF
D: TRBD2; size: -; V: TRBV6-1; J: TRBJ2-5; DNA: TGTGCCAGCAGTGCGACTAGCGGGAGACACCAGGGAGAGACCCAGTACTTC; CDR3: CASSATSGRHQGETQYF
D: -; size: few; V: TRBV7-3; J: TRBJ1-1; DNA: TGTGCCAGCAGCTTAAATCAGGGGAGGAACACTGAAGCTTTCTTT; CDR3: CASSLNQGRNTEAFF
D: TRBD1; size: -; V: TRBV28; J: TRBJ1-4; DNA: TGTGCCAGCAGTGCTCGGGGCGGACAGGGTGCGCCAAAACTGTTTTTT; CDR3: CASSARGGQGAPKLFF
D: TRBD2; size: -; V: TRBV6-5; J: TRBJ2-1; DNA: TGTGCCAGCAGTCCGGGACTAGCGGGAGTGGGGCAGTTCTTC; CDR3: CASSPGLAGVGQFF
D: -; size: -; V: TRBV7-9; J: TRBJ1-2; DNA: TGTGCCAGCAACAGCGGCTATGGCTACACCTTC; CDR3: CASNSGYGYTF
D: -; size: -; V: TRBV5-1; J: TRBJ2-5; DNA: TGCGCCAGCAGCCCCCAGGCGGGAAGAGAGACCCAGTACTTC; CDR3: CASSPQAGRETQYF
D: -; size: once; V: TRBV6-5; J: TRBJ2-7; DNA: TGTGCCAGCAGTTCGGACCCGGACACTTCCTACGAGCAGTACTTC; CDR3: CASSSDPDTSYEQYF
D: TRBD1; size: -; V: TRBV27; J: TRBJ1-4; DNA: TGTGCCAGCAGTGCACAGGGGCGCACTAATGAAAAACTGTTTTTT; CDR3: CASSAQGRTNEKLFF
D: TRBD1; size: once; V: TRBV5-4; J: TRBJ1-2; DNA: TGTGCCAGCAGCAAGGACAGGGGCGACAACTATGGCTACACCTTC; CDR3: CASSKDRGDNYGYTF
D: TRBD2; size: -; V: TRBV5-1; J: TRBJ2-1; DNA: TGCGCCAGCAGCTTGAATAGCGGGAGGTCATGGTACAATGAGCAGTTCTTC; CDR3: CASSLNSGRSWYNEQFF
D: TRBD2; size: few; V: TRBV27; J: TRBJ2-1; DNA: TGTGCCAGCGGGACTACGATAGAGAGCAGATATTACAATGAGCAGTTCTTC; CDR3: CASGTTIESRYYNEQFF
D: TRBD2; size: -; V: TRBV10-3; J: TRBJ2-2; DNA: TGTGCCATCAGTGGGGCCCCCGGGGGACTAGCGGGAGTGGCGACCGGGGAGCTGTTTTTT; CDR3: CAISGAPGGLAGVATGELFF
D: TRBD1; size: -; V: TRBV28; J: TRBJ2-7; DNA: TGTGCCAGCAGATTACCGGGACAGGGGCCACTCTACGAGCAGTACTTC; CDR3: CASRLPGQGPLYEQYF
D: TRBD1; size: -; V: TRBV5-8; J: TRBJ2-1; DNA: TGTGCCAGCAGCTTTTTAGGGACAGGGGGGAACAATGAGCAGTTCTTC; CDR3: CASSFLGTGGNNEQFF
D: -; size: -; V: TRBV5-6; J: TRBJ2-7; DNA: TGTGCCAGCAGCCCGCAGGGGAGCTCCTACGAGCAGTACTTC; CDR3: CASSPQGSSYEQYF
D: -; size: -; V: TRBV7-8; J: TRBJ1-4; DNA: TGTGCCAGCAGCTTGAGAGGGCTGTCGGAAAAACTGTTTTTT; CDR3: CASSLRGLSEKLFF
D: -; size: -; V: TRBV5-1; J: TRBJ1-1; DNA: TGCGCCAGCAGCGCACAGGGGAACACTGAAGCTTTCTTT; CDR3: CASSAQGNTEAFF
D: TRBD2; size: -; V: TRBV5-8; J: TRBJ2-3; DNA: TGTGCCAGCAGCCCCGGCGACGCGGGAGTATCCACAGATACGCAGTATTTT; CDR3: CASSPGDAGVSTDTQYF
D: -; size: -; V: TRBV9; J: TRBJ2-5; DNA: TGTGCCAGCAGCTTCCGACTGCAAGAGACCCAGTACTTC; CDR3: CASSFRLQETQYF
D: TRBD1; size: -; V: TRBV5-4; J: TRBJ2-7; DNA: TGTGCCAGCAGCCTCGGGACAGGGCCGTACGAGCAGTACTTC; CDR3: CASSLGTGPYEQYF
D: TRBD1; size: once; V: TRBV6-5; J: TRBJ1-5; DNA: TGTGCCAGTCGGGACAGGGTGAGCAATCAGCCCCAGCATTTT; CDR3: CASRDRVSNQPQHF
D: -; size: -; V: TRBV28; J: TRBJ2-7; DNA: TGTGCCAGCAGTCTCAGGGGACCCGACGGACCTTTTTCCGAGCAGTACTTC; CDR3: CASSLRGPDGPFSEQYF
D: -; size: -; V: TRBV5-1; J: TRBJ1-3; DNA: TGCGCCAGCAGCTTGGCCGCAGGGTGGGACATATATTTT; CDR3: CASSLAAGWDIYF
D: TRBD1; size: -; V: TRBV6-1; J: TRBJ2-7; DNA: TGTGCCAGCACTCCAAGGGACAGGGTTTCCTACGAGCAGTACTTC; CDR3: CASTPRDRVSYEQYF